This TCR beta chain was obtained from a study of blood T cells in healthy people across ages. Background on the study: Template switching captured about one barcoded beta molecule per two T cells.

Study conclusions and caveats: Age advanced and TCR beta diversity per million T cells fell, roughly linearly.

In its sample, this clonotype was seen a few times. Its antigen is as yet unknown. V lost 5 bases and J lost 3; bases outside the gene matches: 13. Germline V CDR1 and CDR2: DFQATT, SNEGSKA (reference sequence). The length of the CDR3 is 17 residues. Next came a second PCR, run for about 7 to 12 cycles, which used a sample-barcoded 5' primer along with a J-beta primer mix. TCRdb redid the calling of the 5' RACE reads with MiXCR, one entry per CDR3 protein. The sample has around 1,100,000 distinct CDR3 sequences; 30% to 40% are singletons. The sequencing input was blood. The sequence was obtained from a man between 18 and 29 years old in good health. This chain connects TRBV20-1 to TRBJ2-3, with 11 bases matching TRBD2. CDR3 amino acids: CSASLLVSGGATDTQYF. The DNA of the CDR3 is TGCAGTGCTTCCCTCCTGGTTAGCGGGGGGGCGACAGATACGCAGTATTTT.